The 15 T cell receptor beta chains below were found in one sample sequenced in a study of early T cells in non-severe SARS-CoV-2 infection. MiXCR, run by TCRdb on the 5' RACE reads, gives a single entry per CDR3 protein. The table has about 110,000 distinct CDR3 sequences, roughly 12% seen once. The material sequenced was whole blood, taken at baseline. These TCRs come from an adult who was a healthcare worker with PCR-confirmed SARS-CoV-2 infection or an uninfected control (not recorded which).

This clonotype came up many times. The chain joins TRBV20-1 to TRBJ2-1, with D uncertain. Per the germline V gene, CDR1 is DFQATT and CDR2 is SNEGSKA (reference sequence). The V gene lost 5 bases and the J gene lost 4 bases, with 6 bases spanning the gap. There are 11 residues in the CDR3. The CDR3 DNA reads as TGCAGTGCTCGTACTTACAATGAGCAGTTCTTC. As protein: CSARTYNEQFF.

The chain has TRBV7-9 and TRBJ2-1, with D perhaps TRBD1 (6 bases). The CDR3 is 16 amino acids. CDR1 is SEHNR and CDR2 is FQNEAQ in the germline V gene (reference sequence). Trimming removed 6 bases from V and 0 bases from J, with 15 bases in between. DNA for the CDR3: TGTGCCAGCAGTTCCGACACGGACAGCTCCTACAATGAGCAGTTCTTC. This gives the protein CASSSDTDSSYNEQFF.

This clonotype was counted between two and nine times. J is TRBJ2-3 and V is TRBV12-3 or TRBV12-4; TRBD2 matches 12 bases. Losses at the gene ends were 5 bases for V and 2 bases for J; bases not matched to a gene: 5. The CDR3 totals 16 residues. The CDR3 DNA reads TGTGCCAGCAGTCAAACTAGCGGGAGGACCACAGATACGCAGTATTTT. Protein: CASSQTSGRTTDTQYF.

This chain uses TRBV11-2 with TRBJ2-1; D unresolved. The CDR3 is 13 amino acids. The germline V gene encodes CDR1 SGHAT and CDR2 FQNNGV. V shed 5 bases and J shed 0 bases, with 5 bases lying between them. The CDR3 DNA reads TGTGCCAGCAGCAGAATCTCCTACAATGAGCAGTTCTTC. The encoded protein is CASSRISYNEQFF.

This rearrangement joins TRBV6-5 to TRBJ2-7, with D possibly matching TRBD1 (5 bases). Per the germline V gene, CDR1 is MNHEY and CDR2 is SVGAGI. This CDR3 is built from 15 residues. Trimming stripped 0 bases from V and 2 bases from J, with 11 bases between. This CDR3 reads CASSYSGGRAYEQYF. The CDR3 nucleotides read TGTGCCAGCAGTTACTCGGGTGGCAGGGCCTACGAGCAGTACTTC.

This clonotype was detected only a few times. The gene calls are TRBV9 and TRBJ2-3, with 7 bases matching TRBD2. The V gene's germline CDR1 is SGDLS and CDR2 YYNGEE. The trim removed 3 bases at V and 1 base at J, leaving 8 bases unmatched. The CDR3 covers 16 residues. CDR3 bases: TGTGCCAGCAGCGCGGGGAGCGGGGCCCGCACAGATACGCAGTATTTT. Encoded protein: CASSAGSGARTDTQYF.

The sample holds a few counts of this clonotype. The chain has TRBV7-6 and TRBJ2-1; TRBD2 agrees at 13 bases. Trimming at V came to 5 bases and at J to 8 bases, leaving 6 bases not matched to a gene. The CDR3 consists of 15 residues. Germline V gene sequence: CDR1 SGHVS, CDR2 FNYEAQ. CDR3 sequence (DNA): TGTGCCAGCAGCATGGGGACTAGCGGGGCCGATGAGCAGTTCTTC. It codes for CASSMGTSGADEQFF.

The chain uses TRBV7-9 and TRBJ1-2; D is unclear. The CDR3 consists of 12 residues. From germline, CDR1 is SEHNR and CDR2 FQNEAQ (reference sequence). V was trimmed by 1 base and J by 8 bases, leaving 8 bases between them. CDR3 in amino acids: CASSLGLQGYTF. In DNA form, the CDR3 reads TGTGCCAGCAGCTTAGGGTTGCAGGGCTACACCTTC. The whole variable domain, filled in from reference TRBV7-9 and TRBJ1-2, reads DTGVSQNPRHKITKRGQNVTFRCDPISEHNRLYWYRQTLGQGPEFLTYFQNEAQLEKSRLLSDRFSAERPKGSFSTLEIQRTEQGDSAMYLCASSLGLQGYTFGSGTRLTVV.

This clonotype was counted only a few times. This CDR3 reads CASSQVAADYEQYF. CDR3 in DNA: TGTGCCAGCAGCCAAGTTGCGGCCGACTACGAGCAGTACTTC. This chain connects TRBV14 to TRBJ2-7, with D uncertain. Per germline, CDR1 SGHDN and CDR2 FVKESK. V lost 1 base and J lost 3, with 10 bases in between. The CDR3 covers 14 residues.

This clonotype was seen ten or more times. The genes are TRBV20-1 and TRBJ2-2; 9 bases fit TRBD1. The V gene's germline CDR1 is DFQATT and CDR2 SNEGSKA (reference sequence). The V gene end was trimmed by 7 bases and the J gene end by 0 bases; junction bases not matched to a gene: 9. CDR3 length: 16 residues. The CDR3 reads CSGTLQGAANTGELFF. The CDR3 bases are TGCAGTGGGACGTTACAGGGGGCAGCGAACACCGGGGAGCTGTTTTTT.

The chain links TRBV18 to TRBJ1-3, with no clear D. Germline-derived CDR1 and CDR2 are KGHSH and LQKENI. This CDR3 is 15 amino acids long. Trimming stripped 3 bases from V and 3 bases from J, with 12 bases between. Here the CDR3 DNA reads TGTGCCAGCTCACCCACCCGGAGCAATGGAAACACCATATATTTT. It specifies CASSPTRSNGNTIYF.

This clonotype was seen more than once but under ten times. This chain joins TRBV6-5 and TRBJ1-4; D is possibly TRBD1 (5 bases). Trimming took off 0 bases at V and 3 bases at J, with 8 bases between the two ends. Germline V gene lookup returns CDR1 MNHEY and CDR2 SVGAGI. The length of the CDR3 is 15 residues. CDR3 region: CASSYSGTSNEKLFF. DNA of the CDR3: TGTGCCAGCAGTTACTCGGGGACCTCTAATGAAAAACTGTTTTTT.

This clonotype was seen a few times. The chain is built from TRBV12-3 or TRBV12-4 and TRBJ2-1; D is tentatively TRBD1 or TRBD2 (5 bases each). CDR3 length: 14 amino acids. The V and J ends lost 6 bases and 4 bases respectively, with 13 bases between them. The CDR3 spells CASRKGTGYNEQFF. CDR3 coding DNA: TGTGCCAGCAGGAAAGGGACGGGGTACAATGAGCAGTTCTTC.

The chain is built from TRBV29-1 and TRBJ2-7, with a weak D call TRBD1 (5 bases). CDR3 length: 11 residues. V dropped 3 bases and J dropped 7 bases, with 10 bases sitting between them. Germline V lookup: CDR1 SQVTM, CDR2 ANQGSEA. CDR3 loop: CSVDRAGEQYF. CDR3 in DNA: TGCAGCGTTGACAGGGCTGGGGAGCAGTACTTC.

This clonotype was detected many times. V gene TRBV12-5 combines with J gene TRBJ2-1; 10 bases line up with TRBD2. The germline CDR1 and CDR2 sequences are LGHNT and FRNRAP. This CDR3 has 18 residues. The trim removed 2 bases at V and 6 bases at J, leaving 13 bases unmatched. The CDR3, as DNA: TGTGCTAGTGGTTTGAGTCTTAGGGGACTAGCGCCTCGCAATGAGCAGTTCTTC. Amino acid sequence: CASGLSLRGLAPRNEQFF.